The 6 T cell receptor beta chains below were found in one sample sequenced in a study of blood T cell repertoires in COVID-19. Profiling relied on immunoSEQ multiplex PCR, and the TCRdb table lists in-frame clones only, not all of them. The table lists just over 200,000 clones, just over 85% of them singletons. Sample: peripheral blood. Every receptor here comes from an elderly man with acute or convalescent COVID-19.

A few counts support this clone. The V gene is TRBV7-9, the J gene TRBJ1-6; TRBD1 aligns across 8 bases. CDR3 length equals 15 residues. The V gene end was trimmed by 1 base and the J gene end by 8 bases; junction bases not matched to a gene: 4. The V gene's germline CDR1 is SEHNR and CDR2 FQNEAQ (reference sequence). The CDR3 sequence is CASSLGGQGDSPLHF. CDR3 bases: TGTGCCAGCAGCTTAGGAGGACAGGGAGATTCACCCCTCCACTTT. The full variable domain, its missing parts supplied by reference TRBV7-9 and TRBJ1-6, is DTGVSQNPRHKITKRGQNVTFRCDPISEHNRLYWYRQTLGQGPEFLTYFQNEAQLEKSRLLSDRFSAERPKGSFSTLEIQRTEQGDSAMYLCASSLGGQGDSPLHFGNGTRLTVT.

The chain links TRBV7-9 to TRBJ2-3, with D perhaps matching TRBD2 (6 bases). This CDR3 spans 17 amino acids. Trimming stripped 2 bases from V and 4 bases from J, with 19 bases between. Germline loops: CDR1 SEHNR, CDR2 FQNEAQ (reference sequence). CDR3 loop: CASSLKASVRVPDTQYF. The CDR3 nucleotides read TGTGCCAGCAGCTTAAAGGCTAGCGTAAGAGTACCAGATACGCAGTATTTT.

CDR3 DNA sequence: TGTGCCAGCGAGAGGACTAGCGGAAACTACGAGCAGTACTTC. Encoded protein: CASERTSGNYEQYF. The chain has TRBV6-5 and TRBJ2-7, with 10 bases that match TRBD2. V dropped 8 bases and J dropped 3; count of bases not matched to a gene: 7. CDR3 size: 14 residues. Germline loops: CDR1 MNHEY, CDR2 SVGAGI.

This chain links TRBV5-6 with TRBJ2-2, with 11 bases matching TRBD1. CDR1 is SGHDT, CDR2 YYEEEE, per germline. CDR3 size: 16 residues. V was pared by 6 bases and J by 6 bases, with 10 bases of the junction left unmatched. The CDR3 protein is CASNHGQGAGAGELFF. CDR3 nucleotides: TGTGCCAGCAACCATGGACAGGGGGCGGGAGCCGGGGAGCTGTTTTTT.

This chain uses TRBV24-1 with TRBJ2-2; 8 bases fit TRBD1. J gave up 3 bases and V 8 bases, and 4 bases lay outside the gene matches. This CDR3 contains 14 residues. Germline loops: CDR1 KGHDR, CDR2 SFDVKD. Written as DNA, the CDR3 is TGTGCCACCACCTCAGGGGGCTACACCGGGGAGCTGTTTTTT. Translating it yields CATTSGGYTGELFF.

The chain recombines TRBV18 with TRBJ1-2; TRBD1 might be the D (6 bases). V was cut by 2 bases and J by 0 bases, with 13 bases left in between. This CDR3 is built from 16 residues. Germline V gene sequence: CDR1 KGHSH, CDR2 LQKENI. The CDR3 region has the DNA TGTGCCAGCTCACCAAACCTCAGGGGTGCTAACTATGGCTACACCTTC. It is translated as CASSPNLRGANYGYTF. Using reference TRBV18 and TRBJ1-2 for the parts outside the CDR3, the full variable domain is NAGVMQNPRHLVRRRGQEARLRCSPMKGHSHVYWYRQLPEEGLKFMVYLQKENIIDESGMPKERFSAEFPKEGPSILRIQQVVRGDSAAYFCASSPNLRGANYGYTFGSGTRLTVV.